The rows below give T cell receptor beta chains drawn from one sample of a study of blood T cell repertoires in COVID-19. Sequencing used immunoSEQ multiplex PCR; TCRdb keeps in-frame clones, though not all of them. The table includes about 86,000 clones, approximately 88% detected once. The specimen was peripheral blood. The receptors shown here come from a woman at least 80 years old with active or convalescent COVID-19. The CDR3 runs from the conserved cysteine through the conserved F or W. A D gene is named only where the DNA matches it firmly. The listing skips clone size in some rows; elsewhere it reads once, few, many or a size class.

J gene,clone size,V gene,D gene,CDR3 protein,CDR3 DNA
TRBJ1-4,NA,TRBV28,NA,CASSGGANEKLFF,TGTGCCAGCAGTGGAGGGGCTAATGAAAAACTGTTTTTT
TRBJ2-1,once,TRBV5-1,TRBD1,CASSLAPGTGWNEQFF,TGCGCCAGCAGCTTGGCCCCCGGGACAGGGTGGAATGAGCAGTTCTTC
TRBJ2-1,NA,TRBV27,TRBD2,CASSWGGGSENEQFF,TGTGCCAGCTCTTGGGGCGGGGGGTCTGAAAATGAGCAGTTCTTC
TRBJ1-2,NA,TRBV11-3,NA,CASSAVGRVGSYGYTF,TGTGCCAGCAGTGCGGTTGGGAGGGTTGGTTCCTATGGCTACACCTTC
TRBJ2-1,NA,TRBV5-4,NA,CASSLDRPAYNEQFF,TGTGCCAGCAGCTTGGACAGGCCTGCCTACAATGAGCAGTTCTTC
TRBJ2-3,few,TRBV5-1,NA,CASSPRDTTDTQYF,TGCGCCAGCAGCCCCCGGGACACCACAGATACGCAGTATTTT
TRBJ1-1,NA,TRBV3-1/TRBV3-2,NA,CASSFAGYTEAFF,TGTGCCAGCAGCTTTGCGGGGTACACTGAAGCTTTCTTT
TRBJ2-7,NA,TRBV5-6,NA,CASSRREGYEQYF,TGTGCCAGCAGCCGGCGGGAAGGATACGAGCAGTACTTC
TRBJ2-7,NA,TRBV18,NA,CASSPGTGTYEQYF,TGTGCCAGCTCACCTGGTACAGGGACCTACGAGCAGTACTTC
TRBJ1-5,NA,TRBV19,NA,CASSINVAGQPQHF,TGTGCCAGTAGTATAAACGTTGCGGGACAGCCCCAGCATTTT
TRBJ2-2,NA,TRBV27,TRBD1,CASSLGDSHRGAVF,TGTGCCAGCAGTTTGGGGGACAGCCACCGGGGAGCTGTTTTT
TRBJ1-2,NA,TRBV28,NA,CASSLLDYGYTF,TGTGCCAGCAGTTTATTAGATTATGGCTACACCTTC